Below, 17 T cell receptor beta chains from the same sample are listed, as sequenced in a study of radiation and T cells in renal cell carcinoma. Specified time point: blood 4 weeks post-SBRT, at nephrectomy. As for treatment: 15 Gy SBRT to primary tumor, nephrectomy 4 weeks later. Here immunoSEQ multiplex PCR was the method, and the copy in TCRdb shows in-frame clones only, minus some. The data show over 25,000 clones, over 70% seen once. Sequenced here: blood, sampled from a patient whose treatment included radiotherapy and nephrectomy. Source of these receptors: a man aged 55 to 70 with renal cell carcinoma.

CDR3 sequence: CASRLLASVTSTDTQYF. CDR3 nucleotide sequence: TGTGCCAGCAGACTTCTTGCTAGCGTCACTAGCACAGATACGCAGTATTTT. The chain combines TRBV5-5 with TRBJ2-3; perhaps TRBD2 as D (6 bases). CDR1 is SGHKS and CDR2 is YYEKEE in the germline V gene (reference sequence). This CDR3 comprises 17 residues. Trimming shortened V by 5 bases and J by 0 bases, and 19 bases separated the two germline ends. Using reference TRBV5-5 and TRBJ2-3 for the parts outside the CDR3, the full variable domain is DAGVTQSPTHLIKTRGQQVTLRCSPISGHKSVSWYQQVLGQGPQFIFQYYEKEERGRGNFPDRFSARQFPNYSSELNVNALLLGDSALYLCASRLLASVTSTDTQYFGPGTRLTVL.

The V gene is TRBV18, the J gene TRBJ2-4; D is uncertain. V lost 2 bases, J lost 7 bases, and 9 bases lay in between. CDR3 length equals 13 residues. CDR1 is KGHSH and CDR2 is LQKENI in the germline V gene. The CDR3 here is CASSPGVGNIQYF. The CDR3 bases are TGTGCCAGCTCACCAGGGGTAGGGAACATTCAGTACTTC.

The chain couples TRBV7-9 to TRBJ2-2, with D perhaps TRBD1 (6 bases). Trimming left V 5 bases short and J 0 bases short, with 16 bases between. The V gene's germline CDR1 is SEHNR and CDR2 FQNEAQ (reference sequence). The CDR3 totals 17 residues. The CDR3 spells CASSPPSWTANTGELFF. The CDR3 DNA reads TGTGCCAGCAGCCCCCCCTCGTGGACAGCGAACACCGGGGAGCTGTTTTTT. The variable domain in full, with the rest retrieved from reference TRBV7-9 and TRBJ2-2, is DTGVSQNPRHKITKRGQNVTFRCDPISEHNRLYWYRQTLGQGPEFLTYFQNEAQLEKSRLLSDRFSAERPKGSFSTLEIQRTEQGDSAMYLCASSPPSWTANTGELFFGEGSRLTVL.

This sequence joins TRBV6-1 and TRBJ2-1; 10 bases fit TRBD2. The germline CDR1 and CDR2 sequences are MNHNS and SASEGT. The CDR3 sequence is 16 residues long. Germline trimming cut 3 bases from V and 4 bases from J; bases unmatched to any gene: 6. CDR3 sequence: CASSETTSGHYNEQFF. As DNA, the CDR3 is TGTGCCAGCAGTGAGACGACTAGCGGGCATTACAATGAGCAGTTCTTC.

DNA of the CDR3: TGTGCCAGTAGTATTCTCAGGGTCGGTTCGGAGCCCCAGCATTTT. It is translated as CASSILRVGSEPQHF. The V call is TRBV19, the J call TRBJ1-5, with D perhaps TRBD1 (5 bases). Between the trimmed V and J ends, which lost 3 bases and 8 bases, there was a span of 17 bases. The germline V gene encodes CDR1 LNHDA and CDR2 SQIVND (reference sequence). The CDR3 is made up of 15 amino acids. The full variable domain, rest sourced from reference TRBV19 and TRBJ1-5, is DGGITQSPKYLFRKEGQNVTLSCEQNLNHDAMYWYRQDPGQGLRLIYYSQIVNDFQKGDIAEGYSVSREKKESFPLTVTSAQKNPTAFYLCASSILRVGSEPQHFGDGTRLSIL.

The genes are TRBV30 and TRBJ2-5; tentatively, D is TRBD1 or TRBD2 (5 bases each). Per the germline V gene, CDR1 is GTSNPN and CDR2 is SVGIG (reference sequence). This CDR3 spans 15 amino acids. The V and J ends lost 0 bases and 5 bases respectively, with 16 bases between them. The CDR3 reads CAWSVPGTSGETQYF. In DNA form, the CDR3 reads TGTGCCTGGAGTGTACCTGGGACCTCAGGCGAGACCCAGTACTTC.

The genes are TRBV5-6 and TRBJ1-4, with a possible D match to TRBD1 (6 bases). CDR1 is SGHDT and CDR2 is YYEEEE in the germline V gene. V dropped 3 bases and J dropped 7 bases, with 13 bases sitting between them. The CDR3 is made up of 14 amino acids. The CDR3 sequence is CASSYRDTLEKLFF. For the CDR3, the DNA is TGTGCCAGCAGCTACCGGGACACCCTTGAAAAACTGTTTTTT. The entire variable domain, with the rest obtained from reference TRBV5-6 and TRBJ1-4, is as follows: DAGVTQSPTHLIKTRGQQVTLRCSPKSGHDTVSWYQQALGQGPQFIFQYYEEEERQRGNFPDRFSGHQFPNYSSELNVNALLLGDSALYLCASSYRDTLEKLFFGSGTQLSVL.

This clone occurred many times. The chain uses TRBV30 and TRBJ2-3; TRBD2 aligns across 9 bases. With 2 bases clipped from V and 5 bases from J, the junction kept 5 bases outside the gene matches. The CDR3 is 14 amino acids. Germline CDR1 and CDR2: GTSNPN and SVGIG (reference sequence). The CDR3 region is CAWSLAGPGDTQYF. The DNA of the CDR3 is TGTGCCTGGAGTCTAGCGGGACCAGGAGATACGCAGTATTTT.

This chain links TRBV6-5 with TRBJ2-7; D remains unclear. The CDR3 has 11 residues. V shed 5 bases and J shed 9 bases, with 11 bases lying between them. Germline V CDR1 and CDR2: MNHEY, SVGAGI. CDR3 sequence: CASSLNPGQYF. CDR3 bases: TGTGCCAGCAGTCTTAATCCTGGGCAGTACTTC.

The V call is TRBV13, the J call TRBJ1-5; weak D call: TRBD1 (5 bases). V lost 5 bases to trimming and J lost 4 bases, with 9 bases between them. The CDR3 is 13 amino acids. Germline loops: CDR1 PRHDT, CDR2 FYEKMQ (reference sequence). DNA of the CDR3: TGTGCCAGCAGCAGGGGTCTGAATCAGCCCCAGCATTTT. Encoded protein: CASSRGLNQPQHF. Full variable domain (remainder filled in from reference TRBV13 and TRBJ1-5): AAGVIQSPRHLIKEKRETATLKCYPIPRHDTVYWYQQGPGQDPQFLISFYEKMQSDKGSIPDRFSAQQFSDYHSELNMSSLELGDSALYFCASSRGLNQPQHFGDGTRLSIL.

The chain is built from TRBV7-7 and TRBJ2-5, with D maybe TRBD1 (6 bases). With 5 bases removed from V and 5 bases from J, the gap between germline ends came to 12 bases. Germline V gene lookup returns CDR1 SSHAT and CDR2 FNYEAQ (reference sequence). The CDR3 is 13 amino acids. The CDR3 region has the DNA TGTGCCAGCAGCACCCAGGGGTATGAGACCCAGTACTTC. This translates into CASSTQGYETQYF.

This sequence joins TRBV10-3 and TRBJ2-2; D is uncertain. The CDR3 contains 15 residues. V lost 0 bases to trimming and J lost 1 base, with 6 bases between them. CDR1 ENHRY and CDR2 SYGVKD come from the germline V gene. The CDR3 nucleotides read TGTGCCATCAGTGAGTCAGAGCGGAACACCGGGGAGCTGTTTTTT. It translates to CAISESERNTGELFF.

CDR3 in amino acids: CASSLFGNTEAFF. For the CDR3, the DNA is TGTGCCAGCAGCTTGTTTGGGAACACTGAAGCTTTCTTT. This rearrangement joins TRBV5-4 to TRBJ1-1; D not certain. The CDR3 loop spans 13 amino acids. Trimming removed 1 base at V and 1 base at J, with 5 bases between. Germline V gives CDR1 SGHNT, CDR2 YYREEE (reference sequence). Full variable domain (missing parts from reference TRBV5-4 and TRBJ1-1): ETGVTQSPTHLIKTRGQQVTLRCSSQSGHNTVSWYQQALGQGPQFIFQYYREEENGRGNFPPRFSGLQFPNYSSELNVNALELDDSALYLCASSLFGNTEAFFGQGTRLTVV.

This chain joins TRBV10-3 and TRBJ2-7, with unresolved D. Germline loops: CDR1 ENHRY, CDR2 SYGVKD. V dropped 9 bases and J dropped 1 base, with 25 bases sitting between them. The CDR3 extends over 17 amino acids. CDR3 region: CAIRKGPPNVWSYEQYF. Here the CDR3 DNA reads TGTGCCATAAGAAAAGGGCCACCAAACGTATGGTCCTACGAGCAGTACTTC.

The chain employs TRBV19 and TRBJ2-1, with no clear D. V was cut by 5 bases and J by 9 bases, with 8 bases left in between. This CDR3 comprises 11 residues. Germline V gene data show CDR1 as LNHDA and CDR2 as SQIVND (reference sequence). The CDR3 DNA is TGTGCCAGTAGTCATGCTTTTGAGCAGTTCTTC. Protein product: CASSHAFEQFF. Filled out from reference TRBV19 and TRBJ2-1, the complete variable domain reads DGGITQSPKYLFRKEGQNVTLSCEQNLNHDAMYWYRQDPGQGLRLIYYSQIVNDFQKGDIAEGYSVSREKKESFPLTVTSAQKNPTAFYLCASSHAFEQFFGPGTRLTVL.

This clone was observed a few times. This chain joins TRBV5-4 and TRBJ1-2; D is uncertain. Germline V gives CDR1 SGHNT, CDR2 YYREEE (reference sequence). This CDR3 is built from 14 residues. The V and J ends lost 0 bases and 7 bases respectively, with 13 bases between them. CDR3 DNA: TGTGCCAGCAGCTTGGCCAGCACAACCTCTGGCTACACCTTC. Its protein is CASSLASTTSGYTF.

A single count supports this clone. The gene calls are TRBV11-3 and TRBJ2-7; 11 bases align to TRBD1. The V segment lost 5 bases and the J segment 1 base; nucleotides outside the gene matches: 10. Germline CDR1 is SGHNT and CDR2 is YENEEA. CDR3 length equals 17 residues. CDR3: CASSLGQGATGSYEQYF. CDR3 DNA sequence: TGTGCCAGCAGCCTAGGACAGGGGGCAACCGGGTCCTACGAGCAGTACTTC.